Listed here is a single T cell receptor (beta chain). The antigen is unknown. The record originates from a study of shared clonotypes between healthy human individuals. Study as a whole: The donor group consisted of a couple of women and a few men, aged 18 to 49. Three CD4 naive, three CD4 memory, two CD8 naive and one CD8 memory plate were used per donor.

Germline lookup yields CDR1 SQVTM and CDR2 ANQGSEA. The CDR3 totals 12 residues. Trimming left V 1 base short and J 2 bases short, with 5 bases between. Study-level points and caveats: Naive subsets tended to show greater estimated richness than memory subsets.

Genomic DNA of each subset was evenly split across several immunoSEQ plates. Here immunoSEQ multiplex PCR was the method, and the copy in TCRdb shows in-frame clones only, minus some. The data contain 500,000 to 550,000 clones, 95% to 96% of them singletons. Sequenced input: naive CD4+ T cells sorted from blood. Specified subset: CD45RA+ positively selected. The clonotype originates from a woman in her twenties or thirties in good health. The V and J genes are TRBV29-1 and TRBJ2-5; D is undetermined. CDR3 nucleotide sequence: TGCAGCGTTGAAGTAGAACAAGAGACCCAGTACTTC. This translates into CSVEVEQETQYF.